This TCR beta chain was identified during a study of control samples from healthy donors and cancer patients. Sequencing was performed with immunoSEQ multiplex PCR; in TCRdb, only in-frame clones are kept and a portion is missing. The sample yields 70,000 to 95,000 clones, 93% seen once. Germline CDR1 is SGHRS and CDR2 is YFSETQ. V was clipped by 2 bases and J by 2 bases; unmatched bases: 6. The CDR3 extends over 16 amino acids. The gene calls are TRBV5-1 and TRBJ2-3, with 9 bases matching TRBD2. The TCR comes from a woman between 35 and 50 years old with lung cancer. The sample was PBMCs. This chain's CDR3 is CASSFRLAGNTDTQYF. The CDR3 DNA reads TGCGCCAGCAGCTTCAGGCTAGCGGGGAACACAGATACGCAGTATTTT.